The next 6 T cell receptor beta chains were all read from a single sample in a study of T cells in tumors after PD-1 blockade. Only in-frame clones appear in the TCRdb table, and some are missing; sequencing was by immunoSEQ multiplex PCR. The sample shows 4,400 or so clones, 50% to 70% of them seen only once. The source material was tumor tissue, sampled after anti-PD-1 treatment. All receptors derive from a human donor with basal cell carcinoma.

The CDR3: CASTKGVDYGYTF. CDR3 bases: TGTGCCAGCACCAAGGGGGTCGACTATGGCTACACCTTC. The genes are TRBV18 and TRBJ1-2; D may be TRBD1 (6 bases). Trimming pared 8 bases from V and 3 bases from J, leaving 13 bases between. Germline assignment: CDR1 KGHSH and CDR2 LQKENI. The CDR3 has 13 amino acids.

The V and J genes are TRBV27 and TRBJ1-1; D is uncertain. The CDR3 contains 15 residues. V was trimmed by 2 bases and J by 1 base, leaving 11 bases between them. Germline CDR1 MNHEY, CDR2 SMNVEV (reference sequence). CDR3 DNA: TGTGCCAGCAGTTTACTGAATACACCGAACACTGAAGCTTTCTTT. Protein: CASSLLNTPNTEAFF.

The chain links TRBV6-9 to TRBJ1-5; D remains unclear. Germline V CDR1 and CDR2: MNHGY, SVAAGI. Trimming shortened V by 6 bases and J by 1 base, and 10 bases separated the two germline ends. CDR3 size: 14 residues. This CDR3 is CASSPRKSNQPQHF. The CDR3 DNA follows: TGTGCCAGCAGCCCACGGAAAAGCAATCAGCCCCAGCATTTT.

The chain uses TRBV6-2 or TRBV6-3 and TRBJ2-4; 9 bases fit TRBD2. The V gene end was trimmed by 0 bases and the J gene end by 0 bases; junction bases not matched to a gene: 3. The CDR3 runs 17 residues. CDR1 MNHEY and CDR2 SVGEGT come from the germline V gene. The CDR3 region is CASSYSIAGVAKNIQYF. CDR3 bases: TGTGCCAGCAGTTACTCGATAGCGGGGGTAGCCAAAAACATTCAGTACTTC.

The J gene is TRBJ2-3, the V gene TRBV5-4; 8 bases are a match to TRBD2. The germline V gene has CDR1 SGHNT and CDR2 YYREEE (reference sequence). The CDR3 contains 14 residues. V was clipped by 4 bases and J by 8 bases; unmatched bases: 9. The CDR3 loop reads CASSLGTRSITQYF. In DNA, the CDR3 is TGTGCCAGCAGCCTAGGGACTAGAAGTATTACGCAGTATTTT.

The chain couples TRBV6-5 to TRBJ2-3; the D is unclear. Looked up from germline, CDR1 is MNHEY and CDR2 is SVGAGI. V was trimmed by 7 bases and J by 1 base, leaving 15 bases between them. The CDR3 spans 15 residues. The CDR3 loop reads CASKFEETRTDTQYF. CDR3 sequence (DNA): TGTGCCAGCAAATTCGAGGAGACACGCACAGATACGCAGTATTTT.